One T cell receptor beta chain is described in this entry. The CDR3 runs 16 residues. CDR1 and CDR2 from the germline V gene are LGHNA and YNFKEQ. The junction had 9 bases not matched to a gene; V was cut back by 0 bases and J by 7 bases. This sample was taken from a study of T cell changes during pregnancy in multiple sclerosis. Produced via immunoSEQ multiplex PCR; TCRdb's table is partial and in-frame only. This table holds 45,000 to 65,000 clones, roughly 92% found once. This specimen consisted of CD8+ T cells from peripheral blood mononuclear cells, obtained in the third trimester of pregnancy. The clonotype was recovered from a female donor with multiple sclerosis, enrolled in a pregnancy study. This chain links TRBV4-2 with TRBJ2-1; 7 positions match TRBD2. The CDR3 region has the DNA TGTGCCAGCAGCCAAGAGGGTAGCGGGCGCACTAATGAGCAGTTCTTC. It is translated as CASSQEGSGRTNEQFF.